This TCR beta chain is from a study of blood T cell repertoires in COVID-19. Whole-study context: T cells, B-cell-depleted T cells, or PBMCs provided the cDNA or gDNA that served as material.

This clone was picked up one time. V lost 1 base, J lost 2 bases, and 5 bases lay in between. From germline, CDR1 is LNHNV and CDR2 YYDKDF (reference sequence). The CDR3 runs to 13 residues. In the study's own analysis: Amplification with reference gene primers provided the estimates of nucleated cell counts. Clones were sequenced by immunoSEQ multiplex PCR, and TCRdb holds only the in-frame ones, with some missing. D and trimming were read from the DNA, whereas the V and J calls and clone size are those reported in that table. The profile shows 110,000 to 150,000 clones, about 80% of them singletons.

The clonotype originates from a woman of 80 years or more in a cohort sampled during active or convalescent COVID-19. V is TRBV15 and J is TRBJ2-5; D remains unclear. The specimen was peripheral blood. The CDR3 reads CATSRVAQETQYF. DNA of the CDR3: TGTGCCACCAGCAGAGTTGCGCAAGAGACCCAGTACTTC.